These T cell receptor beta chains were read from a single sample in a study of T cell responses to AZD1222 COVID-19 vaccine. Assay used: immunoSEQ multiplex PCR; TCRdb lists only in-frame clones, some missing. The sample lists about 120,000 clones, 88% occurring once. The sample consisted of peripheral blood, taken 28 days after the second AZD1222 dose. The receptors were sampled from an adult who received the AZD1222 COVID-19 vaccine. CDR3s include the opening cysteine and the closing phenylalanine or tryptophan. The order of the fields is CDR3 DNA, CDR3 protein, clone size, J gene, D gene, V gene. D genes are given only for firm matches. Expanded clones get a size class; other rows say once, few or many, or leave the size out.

cdr3_nt: TGCAGCGGCCGACAGAGCACAGATACGCAGTATTTT; cdr3_aa: CSGRQSTDTQYF; clone_size: .; j_call: TRBJ2-3; d_call: .; v_call: TRBV29-1
cdr3_nt: TGTGCCAGCAGCTCCCGACTAGCGGGGGTTTCAGATACGCAGTATTTT; cdr3_aa: CASSSRLAGVSDTQYF; clone_size: .; j_call: TRBJ2-3; d_call: TRBD2; v_call: TRBV7-9
cdr3_nt: TGTGCCAGTAGTAACAGGCCAACTAATGAAAAACTGTTTTTT; cdr3_aa: CASSNRPTNEKLFF; clone_size: .; j_call: TRBJ1-4; d_call: .; v_call: TRBV19
cdr3_nt: TGTGCCAGCAGCTTCAGGGAAGGGCCACCCCTCCACTTT; cdr3_aa: CASSFREGPPLHF; clone_size: .; j_call: TRBJ1-6; d_call: .; v_call: TRBV9
cdr3_nt: TGTGCCAGCGTTCCGGGGCCGGGGCATTCACCCCTCCACTTT; cdr3_aa: CASVPGPGHSPLHF; clone_size: .; j_call: TRBJ1-6; d_call: .; v_call: TRBV7-2
cdr3_nt: TGTGCCAGCAGTTCCAGCGGGGGCTTCTTTACCACAGATACGCAGTATTTT; cdr3_aa: CASSSSGGFFTTDTQYF; clone_size: .; j_call: TRBJ2-3; d_call: TRBD2; v_call: TRBV6-2/TRBV6-3
cdr3_nt: TGTGCCAGCTCACCTCGGGACTACCGGCCTCAAGGCACAGATACGCAGTATTTT; cdr3_aa: CASSPRDYRPQGTDTQYF; clone_size: .; j_call: TRBJ2-3; d_call: TRBD2; v_call: TRBV18
cdr3_nt: TGTGCCAGCAGCTCCCCGGGACAGGGGGCTTACGAGCAGTACTTC; cdr3_aa: CASSSPGQGAYEQYF; clone_size: .; j_call: TRBJ2-7; d_call: TRBD1; v_call: TRBV6-5
cdr3_nt: TGTGCCAGCAGCACGCGGACAGGGTACGGAGCTTTCTTT; cdr3_aa: CASSTRTGYGAFF; clone_size: .; j_call: TRBJ1-1; d_call: TRBD1; v_call: TRBV16
cdr3_nt: TGCGCCAGCAGCCTAGAGGCAGGGGGCCTCGACGAGCAGTACTTC; cdr3_aa: CASSLEAGGLDEQYF; clone_size: .; j_call: TRBJ2-7; d_call: TRBD1; v_call: TRBV10-1
cdr3_nt: TGTGCCAGCGGCGGGGGCGCAGACACCGGGGAGCTGTTTTTT; cdr3_aa: CASGGGADTGELFF; clone_size: once; j_call: TRBJ2-2; d_call: .; v_call: TRBV2
cdr3_nt: TGTGCCAGCAGTTTAGGGAATTACGAGCAGTACTTC; cdr3_aa: CASSLGNYEQYF; clone_size: .; j_call: TRBJ2-7; d_call: .; v_call: TRBV27
cdr3_nt: TGTGCCAGCAGTGCCTCAGGGAAGGCCTACGAGCAGTACTTC; cdr3_aa: CASSASGKAYEQYF; clone_size: .; j_call: TRBJ2-7; d_call: .; v_call: TRBV25-1
cdr3_nt: TGTGCCAGCAGTGCGGCAGGGCTTGCGGGGACTGAAGCTTTCTTT; cdr3_aa: CASSAAGLAGTEAFF; clone_size: .; j_call: TRBJ1-1; d_call: .; v_call: TRBV2